The 31 T cell receptor beta chains below all came from one sample that was sequenced in a study of T cells in localized non-small cell lung cancer. Repertoires were generated with immunoSEQ multiplex PCR, while TCRdb's copy carries only in-frame clones and drops some. The sample consists of roughly 20,000 clones, about 90% of them appearing once. The sample consisted of peripheral blood, taken before any cancer treatment. These receptors originate from a woman aged 35-70 years with stage I lung adenocarcinoma.

The genes are TRBV6-4 and TRBJ2-3; 12 nucleotides line up with TRBD2. V was pared by 4 bases and J by 5 bases, with 4 bases of the junction left unmatched. The CDR3 is made up of 15 amino acids. In germline, CDR1 is MRHNA, CDR2 SNTAGT. CDR3 DNA sequence: TGTGCCAGCAGTGCTTCGGGACTAGCGGGAGATACGCAGTATTTT. Amino acid sequence: CASSASGLAGDTQYF.

The chain joins TRBV9 to TRBJ2-3, with 7 bases fitting TRBD2. This CDR3 comprises 15 residues. Losses at the gene ends were 3 bases for V and 0 bases for J; bases not matched to a gene: 4. CDR1 is SGDLS and CDR2 is YYNGEE in the germline V gene. The CDR3 is CASSDRDYSTDTQYF. As DNA, the CDR3 is TGTGCCAGCAGCGACCGGGACTATAGCACAGATACGCAGTATTTT.

The V call is TRBV19, the J call TRBJ1-6, with D unresolved. The CDR3 is 15 residues long. CDR1 and CDR2 from the germline V gene are LNHDA and SQIVND (reference sequence). V was pared by 0 bases and J by 0 bases, with 3 bases between. As DNA, the CDR3 is TGTGCCAGTAGTATAGAGGACTCCTATAATTCACCCCTCCACTTT. It translates to CASSIEDSYNSPLHF. The variable domain in full, with the rest retrieved from reference TRBV19 and TRBJ1-6, is DGGITQSPKYLFRKEGQNVTLSCEQNLNHDAMYWYRQDPGQGLRLIYYSQIVNDFQKGDIAEGYSVSREKKESFPLTVTSAQKNPTAFYLCASSIEDSYNSPLHFGNGTRLTVT.

The chain employs TRBV9 and TRBJ2-5, with 7 bases identical to TRBD2. V gave up 4 bases and J gave up 0 bases; unmatched junction bases: 9. The CDR3 consists of 16 residues. The germline V gene encodes CDR1 SGDLS and CDR2 YYNGEE. The DNA for the CDR3 is TGTGCCAGCAGCCCCCAACCCGGGGGGAACCAAGAGACCCAGTACTTC. Amino acids: CASSPQPGGNQETQYF. Based on the CDR3 plus reference TRBV9 and TRBJ2-5, the full variable domain is DSGVTQTPKHLITATGQRVTLRCSPRSGDLSVYWYQQSLDQGLQFLIQYYNGEERAKGNILERFSAQQFPDLHSELNLSSLELGDSALYFCASSPQPGGNQETQYFGPGTRLLVL.

The V call is TRBV19, the J call TRBJ2-1; 9 bases are shared with TRBD2. The ends lost 3 bases at V and 6 bases at J; junction bases unmatched: 9. CDR1 and CDR2 from the germline V gene are LNHDA and SQIVND (reference sequence). The CDR3 loop spans 16 amino acids. CDR3 region: CASSILLSGSGNEQFF. The CDR3 bases are TGTGCCAGTAGTATCCTCCTTAGCGGGAGTGGCAATGAGCAGTTCTTC.

The chain uses TRBV11-2 and TRBJ2-3; D could derive from TRBD1 or TRBD2 (5 bases each). Germline CDR1 and CDR2: SGHAT and FQNNGV. CDR3 size: 13 residues. Trimming took 1 base from V and 4 from J, leaving 6 bases between them. This CDR3 reads CASSLGGADTQYF. In DNA, the CDR3 is TGTGCCAGCAGCTTAGGAGGGGCAGATACGCAGTATTTT.

The chain carries TRBV27 and TRBJ2-5, with TRBD2 as a possible D gene (6 bases). CDR1 and CDR2 from the germline V gene are MNHEY and SMNVEV (reference sequence). This CDR3 is built from 13 residues. V was shortened by 6 bases and J by 5 bases, with 13 bases between the two germline ends. The CDR3 region is CASSRLGMETQYF. The CDR3 bases are TGTGCCAGCAGCCGACTAGGTATGGAGACCCAGTACTTC.

The count of this clone is one. The V call is TRBV6-1, the J call TRBJ1-6; D is perhaps TRBD1 (5 bases). Germline V gene data show CDR1 as MNHNS and CDR2 as SASEGT. V lost 8 bases, J lost 8 bases, and 13 bases lay in between. This CDR3 has 13 residues. The CDR3 loop is CASQREGDSPLHF. CDR3 DNA sequence: TGTGCCAGCCAACGGGAAGGGGATTCACCCCTCCACTTT.

The chain joins TRBV30 to TRBJ2-5, with D tentatively TRBD2 (5 bases). Trimming left V 3 bases short and J 2 bases short, with 13 bases between. This CDR3 is 14 amino acids long. Germline CDR1 is GTSNPN and CDR2 is SVGIG (reference sequence). The CDR3, as DNA: TGTGCCTGGAGCCGAGGGAGCGGTCAAGAGACCCAGTACTTC. It encodes CAWSRGSGQETQYF.

This chain connects TRBV28 to TRBJ2-7, with 8 bases matching TRBD2. The CDR3 has 15 amino acids. CDR1 is MDHEN, CDR2 SYDVKM, per germline. Trimming at V came to 5 bases and at J to 2 bases, leaving 8 bases not matched to a gene. CDR3 sequence: CASSAPGTRAYEQYF. DNA for the CDR3: TGTGCCAGCAGTGCCCCCGGGACTAGAGCCTACGAGCAGTACTTC.

The rearrangement joins TRBV7-2 to TRBJ2-5, with 8 nucleotides matching TRBD1. Germline values: CDR1 SGHTA, CDR2 FQGNSA. The CDR3 covers 14 residues. Unmatched junction bases numbered 2, after V lost 3 bases and J lost 2 bases. CDR3 in DNA: TGTGCCAGCAGCTTCCGGGACAGGCAAGAGACCCAGTACTTC. Translation: CASSFRDRQETQYF.

The J gene is TRBJ2-4, the V gene TRBV7-2; TRBD2 matches 12 bases. This CDR3 contains 17 residues. Germline V gene lookup returns CDR1 SGHTA and CDR2 FQGNSA. With 2 bases clipped from V and 8 bases from J, the junction kept 10 bases outside the gene matches. The CDR3 coding sequence is TGTGCCAGCAGCTTAAGACTAGCGGGGGCCTCCCTCGACATTCAGTACTTC. Its translation: CASSLRLAGASLDIQYF.

To note about this clone: At one of its ends the junction is not consistent with the germline gene, which may arise from a read error. The chain joins TRBV7-7 to TRBJ2-2; D remains unclear. The CDR3 is made up of 13 amino acids. CDR1 and CDR2 (germline): SSHAT, FNYEAQ (reference sequence). DNA for the CDR3: TGTGCTAGCAGCCCCAGCTTGCTTGGGGAGCTGTTTTTT. This gives the protein CASSPSLLGELFF.

The rearrangement joins TRBV6-1 to TRBJ1-1; D is unclear. Germline CDR1 is MNHNS and CDR2 is SASEGT. This CDR3 is built from 14 residues. Trimming removed 2 bases from V and 1 base from J, with 8 bases in between. CDR3 protein: CASSESRRNTEAFF. DNA of the CDR3: TGTGCCAGCAGTGAATCTCGGCGGAACACTGAAGCTTTCTTT.

The V gene is TRBV12-5, the J gene TRBJ2-7; 7 positions agree with TRBD1. Trimming cost V 4 bases and J 5 bases; bases outside gene matches: 14. Germline CDR1 is LGHNT and CDR2 is FRNRAP. The CDR3 extends over 16 amino acids. CDR3: CASGSTTGSIVDEQYF. DNA for the CDR3: TGTGCTAGTGGTTCAACGACAGGGAGTATAGTCGACGAGCAGTACTTC.

The chain couples TRBV6-5 to TRBJ2-5; D possibly corresponds to TRBD2 (6 bases). Germline lookup yields CDR1 MNHEY and CDR2 SVGAGI. CDR3 size: 12 residues. V dropped 5 bases and J dropped 3 bases, with 7 bases sitting between them. The CDR3 here is CASSGGEETQYF. CDR3 in DNA: TGTGCCAGCAGTGGAGGGGAAGAGACCCAGTACTTC.

In this sample, this clone turned up a few times. This chain joins TRBV2 and TRBJ1-1, with TRBD1 as a possible D gene (5 bases). The CDR3 has 13 residues. V lost 6 bases to trimming and J lost 2 bases, with 10 bases between them. Germline V CDR1 and CDR2: SNHLY, FYNNEI. The CDR3 DNA reads TGTGCCAGCAGCGACCAGGGTAACACTGAAGCTTTCTTT. It yields the protein CASSDQGNTEAFF.

This chain uses TRBV27 with TRBJ2-3, with 8 bases that match TRBD2. J was trimmed by 4 bases and V by 3 bases; bases with no gene match: 3. The CDR3 has 14 residues. CDR1 and CDR2 from the germline V gene are MNHEY and SMNVEV (reference sequence). Here the CDR3 DNA reads TGTGCCAGCAGTTTCGGGGGGGCGGCAGATACGCAGTATTTT. Its translation is CASSFGGAADTQYF.

The chain employs TRBV5-1 and TRBJ2-5; 10 positions match TRBD1. Unmatched junction bases numbered 8, after V lost 2 bases and J lost 4 bases. Germline values: CDR1 SGHRS, CDR2 YFSETQ. This CDR3 is built from 16 residues. Here the CDR3 DNA reads TGCGCCAGCAGCTTACAAACCGGGACAGGGGTAGAGACCCAGTACTTC. This gives the protein CASSLQTGTGVETQYF.

The V and J genes are TRBV7-6 and TRBJ2-2; 14 nucleotides match TRBD2. The CDR3 is 16 amino acids. The V segment lost 5 bases and the J segment 7 bases; nucleotides outside the gene matches: 6. Per germline, CDR1 SGHVS and CDR2 FNYEAQ. The CDR3 region is CASSQGTSGGSGELFF. The CDR3 nucleotides are TGTGCCAGCAGCCAAGGGACTAGCGGGGGTAGCGGGGAGCTGTTTTTT.

The chain uses TRBV7-9 and TRBJ1-1, with D possibly TRBD1 on 5 matching bases. Germline CDR1 reads SEHNR; CDR2 reads FQNEAQ (reference sequence). Trimming removed 5 bases from V and 3 bases from J, with 16 bases in between. The CDR3 is 15 residues long. CDR3 in DNA: TGTGCCAGCAGCCCGGGGGTAGGGGAGGACACTGAAGCTTTCTTT. This sequence encodes CASSPGVGEDTEAFF. Variable domain in full (rest from reference TRBV7-9 and TRBJ1-1): DTGVSQNPRHKITKRGQNVTFRCDPISEHNRLYWYRQTLGQGPEFLTYFQNEAQLEKSRLLSDRFSAERPKGSFSTLEIQRTEQGDSAMYLCASSPGVGEDTEAFFGQGTRLTVV.

This chain joins TRBV11-3 and TRBJ1-1; TRBD1 might be the D (6 bases). This CDR3 region has 15 residues. CDR1 is SGHNT, CDR2 YENEEA, per germline. V shed 7 bases and J shed 8 bases, with 23 bases lying between them. The CDR3 sequence is CASTLDGGRRGEAFF. DNA of the CDR3: TGTGCCAGCACCCTAGACGGGGGGCGTAGGGGGGAAGCTTTCTTT.

This clone has only one observation. CDR3 residues: CASSDLQGADQPQHF. The CDR3 DNA sequence: TGTGCCAGCAGTGATCTACAGGGGGCGGATCAGCCCCAGCATTTT. The chain combines TRBV25-1 with TRBJ1-5; 9 positions match TRBD1. Germline V gene data show CDR1 as MGHDK and CDR2 as SYGVNS. This CDR3 region has 15 residues. Trimming removed 3 bases from V and 5 bases from J; junction bases left unmatched: 5. The full variable domain, in which reference TRBV25-1 and TRBJ1-5 provide the parts outside the CDR3, is EADIYQTPRYLVIGTGKKITLECSQTMGHDKMYWYQQDPGMELHLIHYSYGVNSTEKGDLSSESTVSRIRTEHFPLTLESARPSHTSQYLCASSDLQGADQPQHFGDGTRLSIL.

CDR3 coding DNA: TGCGCCAGCAGCTCAGCAGCGACAGCCTCTGGAAACACCATATATTTT. It is translated as CASSSAATASGNTIYF. This sequence joins TRBV4-3 and TRBJ1-3, with D maybe TRBD1 (5 bases). The CDR3 runs 16 residues. The V and J ends lost 5 bases and 0 bases respectively, with 14 bases between them. The germline V gene encodes CDR1 LGHNA and CDR2 YSLEER.

The CDR3 region has the DNA TGTGCCAGCAGCTCCCAAGCGGGGGGCAGCACAGATACGCAGTATTTT. Protein product: CASSSQAGGSTDTQYF. This sequence joins TRBV7-2 and TRBJ2-3; 9 nucleotides align to TRBD2. The CDR3 covers 16 residues. Germline CDR1 reads SGHTA; CDR2 reads FQGNSA. V was clipped by 4 bases and J by 0 bases; unmatched bases: 5.

The chain joins TRBV5-4 to TRBJ1-1, with a weak D call TRBD1 (5 bases). V was clipped by 5 bases and J by 2 bases, with 13 bases between them. CDR1 is SGHNT, CDR2 YYREEE, per germline (reference sequence). The CDR3 runs to 14 residues. The CDR3 nucleotides are TGTGCCAGCAGACTTCCGGGACCCAACACTGAAGCTTTCTTT. This codes for CASRLPGPNTEAFF. Complete variable domain (other parts from reference TRBV5-4 and TRBJ1-1): ETGVTQSPTHLIKTRGQQVTLRCSSQSGHNTVSWYQQALGQGPQFIFQYYREEENGRGNFPPRFSGLQFPNYSSELNVNALELDDSALYLCASRLPGPNTEAFFGQGTRLTVV.

The chain combines TRBV2 with TRBJ2-1; D remains ambiguous. V was pared by 4 bases and J by 4 bases, with 11 bases between. This CDR3 comprises 14 residues. Germline values: CDR1 SNHLY, CDR2 FYNNEI. CDR3 in DNA: TGTGCCAGCAGTGGTCAAGGCGCTTACAATGAGCAGTTCTTC. Protein product: CASSGQGAYNEQFF.

The rearrangement links TRBV7-2 to TRBJ2-7, with 8 bases identical to TRBD2. The V segment lost 1 base and the J segment 7 bases; nucleotides outside the gene matches: 6. Germline V gene sequence: CDR1 SGHTA, CDR2 FQGNSA. The CDR3 loop spans 14 amino acids. The CDR3 sequence is CASSLEPSGGEQYF. The CDR3, as DNA: TGTGCCAGCAGCTTAGAGCCCAGCGGGGGTGAGCAGTACTTC. The full variable domain, in which reference TRBV7-2 and TRBJ2-7 provide the parts outside the CDR3, is GAGVSQSPSNKVTEKGKDVELRCDPISGHTALYWYRQSLGQGLEFLIYFQGNSAPDKSGLPSDRFSAERTGGSVSTLTIQRTQQEDSAVYLCASSLEPSGGEQYFGPGTRLTVT.

V and J are TRBV6-1 and TRBJ2-3; D is undetermined. Between the trimmed V and J ends, which lost 1 base and 2 bases, there was a span of 7 bases. From germline, CDR1 is MNHNS and CDR2 SASEGT. The CDR3 spans 14 residues. CDR3 sequence (DNA): TGTGCCAGCAGTGAAGTCCGGACCACAGATACGCAGTATTTT. Its translation is CASSEVRTTDTQYF.

The V gene is TRBV2, the J gene TRBJ1-5; maybe TRBD1 (6 bases). With 7 bases removed from V and 3 bases from J, the gap between germline ends came to 13 bases. CDR3 length: 14 residues. The germline V gene has CDR1 SNHLY and CDR2 FYNNEI. DNA for the CDR3: TGTGCCAGCAACCCGACAGGAAACAATCAGCCCCAGCATTTT. It specifies CASNPTGNNQPQHF.

The genes are TRBV5-1 and TRBJ2-1; 10 bases match TRBD1. The CDR3 has 15 residues. V lost 2 bases to trimming and J lost 2 bases; unmatched junction nucleotides: 1. Germline loops: CDR1 SGHRS, CDR2 YFSETQ. The CDR3, as DNA: TGCGCCAGCAGCTTAGGACAGGGGGCCTACAATGAGCAGTTCTTC. Its protein product is CASSLGQGAYNEQFF.